This TCR beta chain is drawn from a study of blood T cell repertoires in COVID-19. Across the whole study: Some COVID-19 samples were acute and others convalescent; all came from the United States, Italy and Spain. The analysed material was cDNA or gDNA that came from T cells, B-cell-depleted T cells, or PBMCs.

Per the authors' pipeline: Reference gene primers were amplified, and this amplification served to estimate nucleated cell counts. The data were produced by immunoSEQ multiplex PCR, yet TCRdb's version contains in-frame clones alone and is incomplete. Clone size and the V and J calls come from that table; the DNA yielded D and trimming. The table lists just over 650,000 clones, about 90% of them singletons. The CDR3 spans 17 residues. CDR1 and CDR2 from the germline V gene are LGHDT and YNNKEL (reference sequence). Trimming took off 0 bases at V and 7 bases at J, with 18 bases between the two ends. The receptor's source is a woman in her late teens or twenties with acute or convalescent COVID-19. Source material: peripheral blood. The gene calls are TRBV3-1 (or the pseudogene TRBV3-2) and TRBJ2-2; D possibly corresponds to TRBD2 (6 bases). CDR3 nucleotide sequence: TGTGCCAGCAGCCAAGAGGCCCCACTAGGAGGGGTCGGGGAGCTGTTTTTT. It codes for CASSQEAPLGGVGELFF.